The source of this T cell receptor (beta chain) is a study of T cells and Merkel cell carcinoma outcomes. Study observations and caveats: Repertoire plus T-cell density reportedly predicted Merkel cell carcinoma outcomes.

The V segment lost 6 bases and the J segment 1 base; nucleotides outside the gene matches: 5. The CDR3 has 14 residues. CDR1 and CDR2 from the germline V gene are MNHNY and SVGAGI (reference sequence). The data were produced by immunoSEQ multiplex PCR, yet TCRdb's version contains in-frame clones alone and is incomplete. The sample shows 9,000 or so clones, 80% to 85% of them seen only once. For this clone: Its cognate antigen is unknown.

The receptor comes from a human donor with Merkel cell carcinoma. The chain combines TRBV6-6 with TRBJ2-5; TRBD1 matches 7 bases. Sequenced material: tumor tissue from Merkel cell carcinoma. In DNA form, the CDR3 reads TGTGCCAGCAGAATACAGGGGACCCAAGAGACCCAGTACTTC. Its protein is CASRIQGTQETQYF.